These T cell receptor beta chains were read from a single sample in a study of blood T cells in healthy people across ages. TCRdb used MiXCR to reprocess the 5' RACE reads, holding one entry per CDR3 protein. The sample contains approximately 760,000 distinct CDR3 sequences, 25% of which appear only once. These same data were also listed under a study on T cells of mothers and their children.

Sequencing used blood. The receptor set was obtained from a boy under 18 in good health. Each CDR3 is given with its conserved first and last residue. Fields, in order: CDR3 length, D gene, J gene, V gene, clone size, CDR3 protein, CDR3 DNA. A D gene is named only where the DNA matches it firmly. Rows may omit the clone size; those that give it use once, few, many or a size class.

length: 13
D: -
J: TRBJ1-5
V: TRBV12-3/TRBV12-4
size: many
CDR3: CASSLGLGQPQHF
DNA: TGTGCCAGCAGTTTGGGGCTGGGTCAGCCCCAGCATTTT

length: 13
D: -
J: TRBJ2-3
V: TRBV7-2
size: -
CDR3: CASTFLAPDTQYF
DNA: TGTGCCAGCACCTTCTTAGCACCGGATACGCAGTATTTT

length: 15
D: TRBD1
J: TRBJ1-2
V: TRBV12-3/TRBV12-4
size: -
CDR3: CASSPSGGTNYGYTF
DNA: TGTGCCAGCAGTCCCTCAGGGGGCACTAACTATGGCTACACCTTC

length: 16
D: TRBD2
J: TRBJ2-7
V: TRBV9
size: few
CDR3: CASSVGRTSSFYEQYF
DNA: TGTGCCAGCAGCGTAGGACGGACTAGCAGTTTCTACGAGCAGTACTTC

length: 10
D: -
J: TRBJ2-3
V: TRBV2
size: few
CDR3: CASWGNTQYF
DNA: TGTGCCAGCTGGGGGAATACGCAGTATTTT

length: 12
D: -
J: TRBJ1-2
V: TRBV24-1
size: -
CDR3: CATSNGNYGYTF
DNA: TGTGCCACCAGTAACGGTAACTATGGCTACACCTTC

length: 15
D: -
J: TRBJ2-7
V: TRBV6-6
size: -
CDR3: CASSYSTRSSYEQYF
DNA: TGTGCCAGCAGTTACTCGACCAGGAGCTCCTACGAGCAGTACTTC

length: 12
D: -
J: TRBJ2-1
V: TRBV19
size: -
CDR3: CASRQLNNEQFF
DNA: TGTGCCAGTCGACAGCTTAACAATGAGCAGTTCTTC

length: 13
D: -
J: TRBJ1-2
V: TRBV11-3
size: -
CDR3: CASSPGAGYGYTF
DNA: TGTGCCAGCAGCCCCGGAGCAGGCTATGGCTACACCTTC

length: 15
D: -
J: TRBJ1-4
V: TRBV7-9
size: few
CDR3: CASSSVGGINEKLFF
DNA: TGTGCCAGCAGCTCCGTGGGCGGGATTAATGAAAAACTGTTTTTT

length: 17
D: -
J: TRBJ2-2
V: TRBV6-2/TRBV6-3
size: few
CDR3: CASSYSIGGANTGELFF
DNA: TGTGCCAGCAGTTACTCGATTGGCGGAGCTAACACCGGGGAGCTGTTTTTT

length: 15
D: -
J: TRBJ2-7
V: TRBV4-2
size: -
CDR3: CASSQNSRGTYEQYF
DNA: TGTGCCAGCAGCCAAAACTCTAGGGGAACCTACGAGCAGTACTTC

length: 14
D: -
J: TRBJ1-1
V: TRBV12-3/TRBV12-4
size: -
CDR3: CASSLTSMNTEAFF
DNA: TGTGCCAGCAGTTTAACGTCAATGAACACTGAAGCTTTCTTT

length: 15
D: TRBD1
J: TRBJ2-2
V: TRBV9
size: few
CDR3: CASAFGTGYTGELFF
DNA: TGTGCCAGCGCATTCGGGACAGGGTACACCGGGGAGCTGTTTTTT

length: 14
D: TRBD1
J: TRBJ1-2
V: TRBV15
size: -
CDR3: CATSRGRQGYGYTF
DNA: TGTGCCACCAGCAGAGGTAGACAGGGGTATGGCTACACCTTC

length: 15
D: -
J: TRBJ2-1
V: TRBV7-6
size: few
CDR3: CASSSDSRPYNEQFF
DNA: TGTGCCAGCAGCAGCGATTCCCGACCCTACAATGAGCAGTTCTTC

length: 16
D: -
J: TRBJ1-3
V: TRBV13
size: -
CDR3: CASSLDQGSSGNTIYF
DNA: TGTGCCAGCAGCTTAGACCAGGGCAGCTCTGGAAACACCATATATTTT

length: 16
D: -
J: TRBJ1-4
V: TRBV27
size: -
CDR3: CASSPHTGETNEKLFF
DNA: TGTGCCAGCAGTCCACACACGGGCGAGACTAATGAAAAACTGTTTTTT

length: 13
D: -
J: TRBJ1-5
V: TRBV4-1
size: many
CDR3: CASSQGGGQPQHF
DNA: TGCGCCAGCAGCCAAGGCGGGGGGCAGCCCCAGCATTTT

length: 15
D: TRBD1
J: TRBJ1-1
V: TRBV29-1
size: few
CDR3: CSVGGTGGLNTEAFF
DNA: TGCAGCGTTGGTGGGACAGGGGGCTTGAACACTGAAGCTTTCTTT

length: 15
D: TRBD2
J: TRBJ2-1
V: TRBV19
size: -
CDR3: CASSSAGVAVGEQFF
DNA: TGTGCCAGTAGTAGCGCGGGGGTGGCGGTCGGTGAGCAGTTCTTC

length: 17
D: -
J: TRBJ1-3
V: TRBV14
size: -
CDR3: CASSQDRRASSGNTIYF
DNA: TGTGCCAGCAGCCAGGATCGCAGAGCGAGCTCTGGAAACACCATATATTTT

length: 12
D: TRBD1
J: TRBJ2-1
V: TRBV18
size: -
CDR3: CASSTGGYEQFF
DNA: TGTGCCAGCTCAACAGGGGGGTATGAGCAGTTCTTC

length: 13
D: -
J: TRBJ1-1
V: TRBV7-9
size: -
CDR3: CASSSNSVPEAFF
DNA: TGTGCCAGCAGCTCGAACTCTGTCCCTGAAGCTTTCTTT

length: 15
D: -
J: TRBJ2-7
V: TRBV4-1
size: few
CDR3: CASSQDFGGAYEQYF
DNA: TGCGCCAGCAGCCAAGATTTCGGCGGAGCCTACGAGCAGTACTTC

length: 14
D: TRBD1
J: TRBJ2-3
V: TRBV20-1
size: -
CDR3: CSARPGTGVDTQYF
DNA: TGCAGTGCTAGACCCGGGACAGGGGTCGATACGCAGTATTTT

length: 17
D: -
J: TRBJ2-3
V: TRBV4-3
size: -
CDR3: CASSQDTRLSDTDTQYF
DNA: TGCGCCAGCAGCCAAGATACCCGCTTATCCGACACAGATACGCAGTATTTT

length: 13
D: -
J: TRBJ1-2
V: TRBV12-3/TRBV12-4
size: many
CDR3: CASSTPGGYGYTF
DNA: TGTGCCAGCAGTACTCCGGGAGGCTATGGCTACACCTTC

length: 12
D: -
J: TRBJ1-2
V: TRBV29-1
size: -
CDR3: CSVGLYSYGYTF
DNA: TGCAGCGTTGGGCTTTATAGCTATGGCTACACCTTC

length: 15
D: TRBD1
J: TRBJ2-7
V: TRBV27
size: many
CDR3: CASSWSGTGAYEQYF
DNA: TGTGCCAGCAGTTGGTCCGGGACAGGTGCCTACGAGCAGTACTTC

length: 19
D: -
J: TRBJ2-6
V: TRBV29-1
size: few
CDR3: CSVEDQKIRWGLGANVLTF
DNA: TGCAGCGTTGAAGATCAAAAGATCCGGTGGGGGTTAGGGGCCAACGTCCTGACTTTC